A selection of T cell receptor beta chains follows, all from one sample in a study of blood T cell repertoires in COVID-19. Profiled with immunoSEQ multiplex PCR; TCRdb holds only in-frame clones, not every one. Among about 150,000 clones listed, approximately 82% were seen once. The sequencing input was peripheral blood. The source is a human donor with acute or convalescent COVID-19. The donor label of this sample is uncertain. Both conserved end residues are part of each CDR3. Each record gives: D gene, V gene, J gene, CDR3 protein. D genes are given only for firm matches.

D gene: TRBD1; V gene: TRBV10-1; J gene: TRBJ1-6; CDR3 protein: CASSESTGENSPLHF
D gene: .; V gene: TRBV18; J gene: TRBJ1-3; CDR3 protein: CASSPRGSGNTIYF
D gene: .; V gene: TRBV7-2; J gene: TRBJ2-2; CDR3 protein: CASGLPNTGELFF
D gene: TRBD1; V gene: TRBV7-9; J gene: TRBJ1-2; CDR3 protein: CASSLAGTGHGYTF
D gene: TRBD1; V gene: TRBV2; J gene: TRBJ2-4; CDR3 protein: CASLVDGTVKNIQYF
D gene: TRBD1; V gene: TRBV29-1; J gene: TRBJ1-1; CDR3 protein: CSVRNRGPNTEAFF
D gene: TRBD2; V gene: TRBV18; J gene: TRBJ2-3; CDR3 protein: CASSPGTSGTDTQYF
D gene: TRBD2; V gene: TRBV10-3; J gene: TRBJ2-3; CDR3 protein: CAISSGGAQADTQYF
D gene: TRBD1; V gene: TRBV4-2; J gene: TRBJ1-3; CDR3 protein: CASSQDGTGFGNTIYF
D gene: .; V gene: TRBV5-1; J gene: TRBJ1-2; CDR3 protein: CASSPRAGEGQNYGYTF
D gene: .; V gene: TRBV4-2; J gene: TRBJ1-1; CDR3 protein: CASSRPGEDTEAFF
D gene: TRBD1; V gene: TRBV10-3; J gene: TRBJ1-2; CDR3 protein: CAISDRQGAGYTF
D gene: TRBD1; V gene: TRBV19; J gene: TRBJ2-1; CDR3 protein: CASSIDLGGQGVYNEQFF